This passage covers 16 T cell receptor beta chains from one sample sequenced in a study of regulatory T cells in long-lasting Graves disease (dated by TCRdb to the early 2020s). The sample's time point label is to be understood as: persistent/refractory GD, antithyroid drugs over 5 years with positive TRAb. RNA was extracted from PBMCs in TRIzol for both TCR sequencing and RNA sequencing. Libraries were made using multiplex PCR. This sample was sequenced with an Illumina HiSeq 4000. To build TCR beta libraries, CDR3 regions were amplified by Arm-PCR using iRepertoire HTBI primers. TCRdb took the public reads, trimmed them with fastp at Q25, ran MiXCR for clone calling and kept in-frame beta chains. Duplicate CDR3 protein sequences are folded into a single record with the most common DNA and genes. The sample table lists 350,000 to 500,000 distinct CDR3 sequences, 21% of them with a count of one. Around an eighth of the sample is held by the ten biggest clonotypes.

Sequencing was performed on peripheral blood mononuclear cells (PBMCs), taken when the disease was refractory, from a patient treated with antithyroid drugs. The receptors shown here come from a female donor with Graves disease.

The rearrangement joins TRBV30 to TRBJ2-5; D might be TRBD2 (5 bases). CDR1 and CDR2 (germline): GTSNPN, SVGIG (reference sequence). This CDR3 comprises 11 residues. Trimming stripped 5 bases from V and 8 bases from J, with 12 bases between. The CDR3 coding sequence is TGTGCCTGGGACATGAGGGCCACCCAGTACTTC. Translation: CAWDMRATQYF.

V gene TRBV7-9 combines with J gene TRBJ1-1; tentatively, D is TRBD1 (6 bases). The CDR3 sequence is 13 residues long. Trimming left V 8 bases short and J 1 base short, with 11 bases between. From germline, CDR1 is SEHNR and CDR2 FQNEAQ (reference sequence). CDR3 sequence (DNA): TGTGCCAGCGGGGGGCGAGGGAACACTGAAGCTTTCTTT. Residues: CASGGRGNTEAFF.

The DNA for the CDR3 is TGTGCCAGCAGTTACTCCTCCACGTACAATGAGCAGTTCTTC. Translated, it gives CASSYSSTYNEQFF. This sequence joins TRBV6-2 or TRBV6-3 and TRBJ2-1; no firm D call. Germline V CDR1 and CDR2: MNHEY, SVGEGT. V was clipped by 0 bases and J by 4 bases, with 7 bases between them. The CDR3 is 14 residues long.

The chain carries TRBV18 and TRBJ2-3, with D possibly TRBD1 on 6 matching bases. Trimming shortened V by 6 bases and J by 3 bases, and 13 bases separated the two germline ends. Germline assignment: CDR1 KGHSH and CDR2 LQKENI. The CDR3 runs 14 residues. CDR3 region: CASSRTTGTDTQYF. The CDR3, as DNA: TGTGCCAGCTCCCGCACTACAGGGACAGATACGCAGTATTTT. Filled out from reference TRBV18 and TRBJ2-3, the complete variable domain reads NAGVMQNPRHLVRRRGQEARLRCSPMKGHSHVYWYRQLPEEGLKFMVYLQKENIIDESGMPKERFSAEFPKEGPSILRIQQVVRGDSAAYFCASSRTTGTDTQYFGPGTRLTVL.

The sample holds one count of this clonotype. A much larger clonotype is one base distant, so this may be a read error. This chain links TRBV6-1 with TRBJ2-2; 11 nucleotides agree with TRBD2. The CDR3 is made up of 16 amino acids. Germline CDR1 is MNHNS and CDR2 is SASEGT. This CDR3 reads CASRTMTSGTTEELFF. CDR3 coding DNA: TGTGCCAGCAGGACTATGACTAGCGGGACCACCGAGGAGCTGTTTTTT.

Many counts were recorded for this clonotype. The chain combines TRBV28 with TRBJ2-7, with D possibly TRBD1 on 5 matching bases. CDR1 and CDR2 from the germline V gene are MDHEN and SYDVKM. The V end lost 3 bases, the J end lost 2 bases, and 17 bases lay between the germline ends. The CDR3 runs to 16 residues. The CDR3 DNA follows: TGTGCCAGCAGTTTGGCGAGGAGACAGACTGCCTACGAGCAGTACTTC. Amino acid sequence: CASSLARRQTAYEQYF. Filled out from reference TRBV28 and TRBJ2-7, the complete variable domain reads DVKVTQSSRYLVKRTGEKVFLECVQDMDHENMFWYRQDPGLGLRLIYFSYDVKMKEKGDIPEGYSVSREKKERFSLILESASTNQTSMYLCASSLARRQTAYEQYFGPGTRLTVT.

In its sample, this clonotype was seen many times. V usage is TRBV2 and J usage is TRBJ1-2; TRBD1 aligns across 8 bases. CDR3 length: 15 residues. CDR1 SNHLY and CDR2 FYNNEI come from the germline V gene. The junction had 10 bases not matched to a gene; V was cut back by 4 bases and J by 6 bases. CDR3 protein: CASSATGAPGDGYTF. In DNA, the CDR3 is TGTGCCAGCAGTGCGACAGGGGCCCCGGGAGATGGCTACACCTTC.

The chain carries TRBV20-1 and TRBJ2-7; 11 bases agree with TRBD1. Germline CDR1 and CDR2: DFQATT and SNEGSKA (reference sequence). With 6 bases clipped from V and 2 bases from J, the junction kept 6 bases outside the gene matches. The CDR3 sequence is 14 residues long. The CDR3 spells CSAPDRGRTYEQYF. Written as DNA, the CDR3 is TGCAGTGCCCCGGACAGGGGGCGAACCTACGAGCAGTACTTC.

In nucleotides, the CDR3 is TGTGCCAGCAGCCAAGGTTTAGGCGCGGGGTACGAGCAGTACTTC. Translating gives CASSQGLGAGYEQYF. The genes are TRBV3-1 and TRBJ2-7; tentative D call: TRBD2 (6 bases). The CDR3 sequence is 15 residues long. Trimming took off 1 base at V and 4 bases at J, with 14 bases between the two ends. Germline lookup yields CDR1 LGHDT and CDR2 YNNKEL (reference sequence).

The rearrangement uses TRBV20-1 and TRBJ2-3; 12 nucleotides line up with TRBD2. Looked up from germline, CDR1 is DFQATT and CDR2 is SNEGSKA (reference sequence). With V trimmed by 7 bases and J by 4 bases, 9 bases remained unmatched. This CDR3 spans 15 amino acids. For the CDR3, the DNA is TGCAGTGTTATCCGACTAGCGGGAGTGGCAGATACGCAGTATTTT. This translates into CSVIRLAGVADTQYF.

The V gene is TRBV13, the J gene TRBJ1-1; D unclear. V was trimmed by 6 bases and J by 2 bases, leaving 10 bases between them. The CDR3 extends over 13 amino acids. Germline V lookup: CDR1 PRHDT, CDR2 FYEKMQ (reference sequence). CDR3 residues: CASSTMGNTEAFF. CDR3 DNA sequence: TGTGCCAGCAGTACCATGGGAAACACTGAAGCTTTCTTT.

The V gene is TRBV2, the J gene TRBJ2-7; possible D gene TRBD2, 6 bases. CDR1 SNHLY and CDR2 FYNNEI come from the germline V gene. The CDR3 extends over 20 amino acids. Between the trimmed V and J ends, which lost 6 bases and 1 base, there was a span of 31 bases. The CDR3 protein is CASSLGGLQGGGRGSYEQYF. In DNA form, the CDR3 reads TGTGCCAGCAGCTTGGGTGGCCTCCAGGGAGGCGGCCGGGGTTCCTACGAGCAGTACTTC. Full variable domain (rest looked up from reference TRBV2 and TRBJ2-7): EPEVTQTPSHQVTQMGQEVILRCVPISNHLYFYWYRQILGQKVEFLVSFYNNEISEKSEIFDDQFSVERPDGSNFTLKIRSTKLEDSAMYFCASSLGGLQGGGRGSYEQYFGPGTRLTVT.

This clonotype has a count of ten or more. The J gene is TRBJ2-7, the V gene TRBV28, with D unresolved. The germline gives CDR1 MDHEN, CDR2 SYDVKM. Between the trimmed V and J ends, which lost 2 bases and 3 bases, there was a span of 11 bases. The CDR3 is 14 amino acids. The CDR3 coding sequence is TGTGCCAGCAGTTTACGCGACGGCCTCTACGAGCAGTACTTC. This sequence encodes CASSLRDGLYEQYF.

This clonotype was observed a few times. The V and J genes are TRBV20-1 and TRBJ2-7; D possibly uses TRBD1 or TRBD2 (5 bases each). V lost 4 bases to trimming and J lost 2 bases, with 12 bases between them. CDR3 size: 13 residues. CDR1 and CDR2 (germline): DFQATT, SNEGSKA (reference sequence). The CDR3 loop is CSANRDGTYEQYF. The CDR3 nucleotides read TGCAGTGCTAACCGGGACGGGACCTACGAGCAGTACTTC.

This clonotype has just a few counts. V gene TRBV20-1 combines with J gene TRBJ2-4, with D tentatively TRBD1 (5 bases). V lost 6 bases and J lost 7, with 19 bases in between. Germline lookup yields CDR1 DFQATT and CDR2 SNEGSKA (reference sequence). CDR3 length equals 14 residues. CDR3 bases: TGCAGTGCGGCGACAGCTCCCAAGGGGAACATTCAGTACTTC. Protein product: CSAATAPKGNIQYF.

This clonotype appeared many times. The chain employs TRBV28 and TRBJ1-1, with D perhaps TRBD1 (6 bases). CDR3 size: 15 residues. The V gene lost 5 bases and the J gene lost 2 bases, with 15 bases spanning the gap. CDR1 and CDR2 (germline): MDHEN, SYDVKM. Written as DNA, the CDR3 is TGTGCCAGCAGTACCATAACCAGGGGAAACACTGAAGCTTTCTTT. Amino acid sequence: CASSTITRGNTEAFF.